One and the same sample provided the 7 T cell receptor beta chains below, sequenced in a study of shared clonotypes between healthy human individuals. Data came from immunoSEQ multiplex PCR; TCRdb stores just in-frame clones and leaves some out. Of roughly 2.5 million clones in the sample, 85% to 95% are singletons; the top ten hold roughly 0.15%. Sample: naive CD4+ T cells sorted from blood. As to subset: CD45RA+ positively selected. These receptors came from a man younger than 35 in good health.

This clone was picked up one time. This chain links TRBV7-2 with TRBJ2-1; D not certain. The V end lost 8 bases, the J end lost 4 bases, and 15 bases lay between the germline ends. Germline-derived CDR1 and CDR2 are SGHTA and FQGNSA. The CDR3 extends over 14 amino acids. The DNA for the CDR3 is TGTGCCAGCGGACCCTTGTGGATGTACAATGAGCAGTTCTTC. This sequence encodes CASGPLWMYNEQFF.

The chain links TRBV7-9 to TRBJ1-1; the D gene is possibly TRBD1 (5 bases). From germline, CDR1 is SEHNR and CDR2 FQNEAQ (reference sequence). V was shortened by 2 bases and J by 1 base, with 8 bases between the two germline ends. The CDR3 has 14 amino acids. CDR3: CASSLKQENTEAFF. CDR3 nucleotide sequence: TGTGCCAGCAGCTTAAAACAGGAGAACACTGAAGCTTTCTTT. The entire variable domain, with the rest obtained from reference TRBV7-9 and TRBJ1-1, is as follows: DTGVSQNPRHKITKRGQNVTFRCDPISEHNRLYWYRQTLGQGPEFLTYFQNEAQLEKSRLLSDRFSAERPKGSFSTLEIQRTEQGDSAMYLCASSLKQENTEAFFGQGTRLTVV.

The V call is TRBV10-1, the J call TRBJ1-3; D remains unclear. V lost 6 bases and J lost 4, with 16 bases in between. This CDR3 has 15 residues. The germline CDR1 and CDR2 sequences are WNHNN and SYGVQD (reference sequence). CDR3 DNA: TGCGCCAGCAGCCCTACTCCGAACTCCGGAAACACCATATATTTT. Protein product: CASSPTPNSGNTIYF.

About this clone: Distinct nucleotide sequences in the sample also encode this CDR3. V is TRBV27 and J is TRBJ1-2; 12 bases are shared with TRBD1. Germline assignment: CDR1 MNHEY and CDR2 SMNVEV (reference sequence). The CDR3 length is 14 residues. V lost 4 bases, J lost 8 bases, and 5 bases stayed unmatched. CDR3 bases: TGTGCCAGCAGTTCGGGACAGGGGGCAAGGGGCTACACCTTC. Protein sequence: CASSSGQGARGYTF.

Only one count was recorded for this clone. The V call is TRBV27, the J call TRBJ2-3; D gene unclear. The CDR3 covers 15 residues. Trimming took off 5 bases at V and 0 bases at J, with 12 bases between the two ends. CDR1 and CDR2 from the germline V gene are MNHEY and SMNVEV (reference sequence). CDR3 bases: TGTGCCAGCAGTCTCCGGGCCCAGAGCACAGATACGCAGTATTTT. Translation: CASSLRAQSTDTQYF.

The rearrangement links TRBV21-1 to TRBJ2-1; TRBD2 was called by the table and not checked on the DNA. TRBV21-1 is deemed a pseudogene. This CDR3 region has 15 residues. The CDR3 coding sequence is TGTGCCAGCGGGAGCTTACGCCCGTTTCGGGATGAGCAGTTCTTC. Protein product: CASGSLRPFRDEQFF.

J is TRBJ1-1 and V is TRBV6-5; D unresolved. The CDR3 extends over 14 amino acids. Between the trimmed V and J ends, which lost 6 bases and 0 bases, there was a span of 11 bases. Germline CDR1 is MNHEY and CDR2 is SVGAGI. The CDR3 reads CASRLDPMNTEAFF. In DNA, the CDR3 is TGTGCCAGCAGACTCGACCCCATGAACACTGAAGCTTTCTTT.